This T cell receptor (beta chain) emerged from a study of T cells in Graves' hyperthyroidism and ophthalmopathy. Whole-study results and caveats: Clonotypes that were expanded in thyroid above 0.001 mostly appeared in blood too.

CDR1 DFQATT and CDR2 SNEGSKA come from the germline V gene (reference sequence). The CDR3 has 14 amino acids. The ends lost 5 bases at V and 7 bases at J; junction bases unmatched: 9. TCR beta CDR3 sequences were amplified from RNA transcripts. TCR CDR3 regions were first amplified by RT-PCR with HTBI primers. TCRdb reprocessed the multiplex PCR reads via MiXCR and lists one record per CDR3 protein. The sample carries 450,000 to 700,000 distinct CDR3 sequences, around 46% recorded once. On this clonotype itself: Its target is not known.

The chain recombines TRBV20-1 with TRBJ2-7; 12 bases map to TRBD2. Sequencing was carried out using peripheral blood or thyroid tissue (not recorded which). The TCR sequence derives from an adult woman with Graves' disease, either hyperthyroidism or ophthalmopathy (not recorded which). CDR3 in amino acids: CSARTSGTPFEQYF. As DNA, the CDR3 is TGCAGTGCTCGGACTAGCGGGACCCCCTTTGAGCAGTACTTC.